Shown below are 30 T cell receptor beta chains from a single sample sequenced in a study of blood T cell repertoires in COVID-19. Sequencing used immunoSEQ multiplex PCR; TCRdb keeps in-frame clones, though not all of them. The table shows fewer than 150,000 clones, with 88% occurring only once. The sequenced sample was peripheral blood. Receptor source: a man aged 50 to 60 with active or convalescent COVID-19.

The chain combines TRBV15 with TRBJ2-4; D is possibly TRBD1 (5 bases). V was shortened by 3 bases and J by 0 bases, with 12 bases between the two germline ends. The CDR3 covers 16 residues. Germline CDR1 LNHNV, CDR2 YYDKDF (reference sequence). The CDR3 loop is CATSRGLGIAKNIQYF. CDR3 nucleotide sequence: TGTGCCACCAGCAGGGGGCTGGGGATAGCCAAAAACATTCAGTACTTC. The whole variable domain, remainder taken from reference TRBV15 and TRBJ2-4, is DAMVIQNPRYQVTQFGKPVTLSCSQTLNHNVMYWYQQKSSQAPKLLFHYYDKDFNNEADTPDNFQSRRPNTSFCFLDIRSPGLGDTAMYLCATSRGLGIAKNIQYFGAGTRLSVL.

This rearrangement joins TRBV5-4 to TRBJ1-3; 7 bases are a match to TRBD1. Trimming took 4 bases from V and 1 from J; bases not matched to a gene: 8. There are 16 residues in the CDR3. Per the germline V gene, CDR1 is SGHNT and CDR2 is YYREEE (reference sequence). The CDR3 nucleotides read TGTGCCAGCAGCAGAGTAGACAGGGCGTCTGGAAACACCATATATTTT. Residues: CASSRVDRASGNTIYF.

The V and J genes are TRBV18 and TRBJ2-1, with 11 bases fitting TRBD2. Unmatched junction bases numbered 10, after V lost 2 bases and J lost 7 bases. From germline, CDR1 is KGHSH and CDR2 LQKENI. This CDR3 is 17 amino acids long. The CDR3 coding sequence is TGTGCCAGCTCACCAAACCGGGTAGCGGGAGGGAATAATGAGCAGTTCTTC. Translation: CASSPNRVAGGNNEQFF.

The chain recombines TRBV6-2 or TRBV6-3 with TRBJ1-5; 7 nucleotides align to TRBD1. The CDR3 spans 14 residues. J lost 4 bases, V lost 5 bases, and 5 bases had no gene match. Looked up from germline, CDR1 is MNHEY and CDR2 is SVGEGT. The CDR3 spells CASSTDRSNQPQHF. The DNA of the CDR3 is TGTGCCAGCAGTACGGACAGGTCTAATCAGCCCCAGCATTTT.

The rearrangement joins TRBV2 to TRBJ2-2; 9 bases line up with TRBD1. This CDR3 has 17 residues. Germline CDR1 SNHLY, CDR2 FYNNEI. V trimming: 6 bases; J trimming: 7 bases; junction bases outside the gene matches: 15. CDR3 amino acids: CASSSQGQGLSGGELFF. As DNA, the CDR3 is TGTGCCAGCAGCTCCCAAGGACAGGGGTTATCGGGCGGGGAGCTGTTTTTT.

The genes are TRBV24-1 and TRBJ2-7; D gene ambiguous. Trimming stripped 5 bases from V and 5 bases from J, with 12 bases between. Germline lookup yields CDR1 KGHDR and CDR2 SFDVKD. The CDR3 sequence is 13 residues long. This CDR3 reads CATSAPPSDEQYF. CDR3 sequence (DNA): TGTGCCACCAGTGCCCCCCCGAGCGACGAGCAGTACTTC.

This rearrangement joins TRBV12-2 to TRBJ1-2; the D call of TRBD1 is as the table states it, not checked on the DNA. TRBV12-2 is a listed pseudogene. CDR3 length: 14 amino acids. The DNA of the CDR3 is TGTGCAAGTCGAACCGGACAGGAGAACTATGGCTACACCTTC. Translating gives CASRTGQENYGYTF.

The gene calls are TRBV19 and TRBJ1-5; TRBD1 might be the D (5 bases). This CDR3 is 15 amino acids long. Germline lookup yields CDR1 LNHDA and CDR2 SQIVND (reference sequence). Trimming pared 7 bases from V and 4 bases from J, leaving 17 bases between. DNA of the CDR3: TGTGCCAGTAACAGGAATTCAAATGGGAATCAGCCCCAGCATTTT. Translation: CASNRNSNGNQPQHF.

The chain uses TRBV6-5 and TRBJ2-7; 7 positions agree with TRBD1. Germline-derived CDR1 and CDR2 are MNHEY and SVGAGI. The CDR3 loop spans 12 amino acids. The V segment lost 6 bases and the J segment 3 bases; nucleotides outside the gene matches: 2. The CDR3 reads CASRGDSYEQYF. DNA for the CDR3: TGTGCCAGCAGGGGGGACAGCTACGAGCAGTACTTC.

The rearrangement links TRBV2 to TRBJ2-2; 10 nucleotides align to TRBD2. The V segment lost 1 base and the J segment 0 bases; nucleotides outside the gene matches: 2. The CDR3 runs 17 residues. Germline V gene data show CDR1 as SNHLY and CDR2 as FYNNEI. Here the CDR3 DNA reads TGTGCCAGCAGTGAAGAACTAGCGGGACCGAACACCGGGGAGCTGTTTTTT. Protein product: CASSEELAGPNTGELFF. The full variable domain, in which reference TRBV2 and TRBJ2-2 provide the parts outside the CDR3, is EPEVTQTPSHQVTQMGQEVILRCVPISNHLYFYWYRQILGQKVEFLVSFYNNEISEKSEIFDDQFSVERPDGSNFTLKIRSTKLEDSAMYFCASSEELAGPNTGELFFGEGSRLTVL.

The DNA for the CDR3 is TGTGCCAGCAGTGAACCCAATAGCGGGAGCGATGAGACCCAGTACTTC. This sequence encodes CASSEPNSGSDETQYF. The genes are TRBV25-1 and TRBJ2-5; TRBD2 agrees at 9 bases. The CDR3 spans 16 residues. V lost 2 bases and J lost 5; bases outside the gene matches: 9. CDR1 is MGHDK and CDR2 is SYGVNS in the germline V gene.

The chain links TRBV18 to TRBJ1-1; D gene uncertain. The germline V gene has CDR1 KGHSH and CDR2 LQKENI. The CDR3 sequence is 17 residues long. The V end lost 6 bases, the J end lost 0 bases, and 20 bases lay between the germline ends. The CDR3 DNA follows: TGTGCCAGCTCCCCGAACCAGGCTCAGGATCTGAACACTGAAGCTTTCTTT. It specifies CASSPNQAQDLNTEAFF.

The chain recombines TRBV19 with TRBJ1-2; D is unclear. V lost 3 bases, J lost 3 bases, and 5 bases lay in between. The CDR3 spans 12 residues. CDR1 and CDR2 from the germline V gene are LNHDA and SQIVND (reference sequence). The CDR3: CASSMGDYGYTF. DNA of the CDR3: TGTGCCAGTAGTATGGGAGACTATGGCTACACCTTC.

The chain combines TRBV7-6 with TRBJ2-3; 7 bases are shared with TRBD2. V was clipped by 1 base and J by 2 bases; unmatched bases: 6. Per germline, CDR1 SGHVS and CDR2 FNYEAQ. This CDR3 has 16 residues. CDR3 DNA: TGTGCCAGCAGCTTAGGCGCGGGAGTTGTCACAGATACGCAGTATTTT. Translated, it gives CASSLGAGVVTDTQYF.

CDR3 DNA sequence: TGTGCCAGCAGTCGCACAGACCACTATGGCTACACCTTC. Residues: CASSRTDHYGYTF. The chain uses TRBV28 and TRBJ1-2; D is unresolved. CDR1 is MDHEN, CDR2 SYDVKM, per germline. This CDR3 region has 13 residues. V gave up 5 bases and J gave up 3 bases, with 10 bases separating them.

This chain joins TRBV6-2 or TRBV6-3 and TRBJ2-3, with a tentative D call TRBD1 (6 bases). Germline CDR1 reads MNHEY; CDR2 reads SVGEGT. This CDR3 has 15 residues. The V end was cut by 2 bases, the J end by 5 bases, with 14 bases between. CDR3 sequence (DNA): TGTGCCAGCAGTTACCAATCGACAGGCAAAGATACGCAGTATTTT. This translates into CASSYQSTGKDTQYF.

This clone was seen a handful of times. This chain uses TRBV29-1 with TRBJ1-2, with 10 bases matching TRBD1. V lost 5 bases and J lost 7; bases outside the gene matches: 10. The germline V gene encodes CDR1 SQVTM and CDR2 ANQGSEA. The CDR3 has 14 amino acids. The CDR3 is CSVLHGTGASGYTF. CDR3 sequence (DNA): TGCAGCGTTTTGCACGGGACAGGGGCATCTGGCTACACCTTC.

The chain has TRBV24-1 and TRBJ2-2, with 7 bases fitting TRBD1. The CDR3 has 16 amino acids. Trimming at V came to 7 bases and at J to 3 bases, leaving 10 bases not matched to a gene. Germline lookup yields CDR1 KGHDR and CDR2 SFDVKD. The CDR3 DNA reads TGTGCCACCAGCGATAACAGGGGCCGGGACACCGGGGAGCTGTTTTTT. Encoded protein: CATSDNRGRDTGELFF.

The CDR3 here is CASSQALNSPLHF. The CDR3, as DNA: TGTGCCAGCAGCCAAGCCCTAAATTCACCCCTCCACTTT. The chain links TRBV3-1 (or the pseudogene TRBV3-2) to TRBJ1-6; D uncertain. CDR3 length equals 13 residues. Trimming removed 1 base from V and 7 bases from J, with 5 bases in between. CDR1 LGHDT and CDR2 YNNKEL come from the germline V gene (reference sequence).

The chain couples TRBV19 to TRBJ2-3; 7 bases align to TRBD2. The CDR3 covers 14 residues. The V segment lost 10 bases and the J segment 0 bases; nucleotides outside the gene matches: 7. Germline loops: CDR1 LNHDA, CDR2 SQIVND (reference sequence). The chain's CDR3 is CATKREGSTDTQYF. As DNA, the CDR3 is TGTGCCACCAAGCGGGAAGGTAGCACAGATACGCAGTATTTT.

This clone was seen a single time. The V call is TRBV28, the J call TRBJ2-6; D remains unclear. The CDR3 spans 15 residues. CDR1 MDHEN and CDR2 SYDVKM come from the germline V gene. V was pared by 6 bases and J by 0 bases, with 9 bases between. The CDR3: CASSPQASGANVLTF. In nucleotides, the CDR3 is TGTGCCAGCAGCCCGCAGGCCTCTGGGGCCAACGTCCTGACTTTC.

V is TRBV5-1 and J is TRBJ2-2, with D perhaps matching TRBD1 (6 bases). V was cut by 0 bases and J by 4 bases, with 10 bases left in between. Germline lookup yields CDR1 SGHRS and CDR2 YFSETQ. There are 15 residues in the CDR3. In nucleotides, the CDR3 is TGCGCCAGCAGCTTGGCCGGACAGAGCACCGGGGAGCTGTTTTTT. Translating it yields CASSLAGQSTGELFF. Full variable domain (missing parts from reference TRBV5-1 and TRBJ2-2): KAGVTQTPRYLIKTRGQQVTLSCSPISGHRSVSWYQQTPGQGLQFLFEYFSETQRNKGNFPGRFSGRQFSNSRSEMNVSTLELGDSALYLCASSLAGQSTGELFFGEGSRLTVL.

This clone was observed a few times. The chain couples TRBV10-3 to TRBJ2-7; 7 bases map to TRBD2. Germline V CDR1 and CDR2: ENHRY, SYGVKD. V was pared by 0 bases and J by 4 bases, with 6 bases of the junction left unmatched. The CDR3 loop spans 15 amino acids. The chain's CDR3 is CAISESREGIYEQYF. Here the CDR3 DNA reads TGTGCCATCAGTGAGTCCAGGGAGGGAATTTACGAGCAGTACTTC.

V usage is TRBV5-4 and J usage is TRBJ2-5; TRBD1 agrees at 9 bases. The CDR3 consists of 14 residues. J lost 5 bases, V lost 3 bases, and 5 bases had no gene match. Germline CDR1 reads SGHNT; CDR2 reads YYREEE (reference sequence). The DNA for the CDR3 is TGTGCCAGCAGCTACGGACAGGGGAGGGAGACCCAGTACTTC. This encodes CASSYGQGRETQYF. Complete variable domain (other parts from reference TRBV5-4 and TRBJ2-5): ETGVTQSPTHLIKTRGQQVTLRCSSQSGHNTVSWYQQALGQGPQFIFQYYREEENGRGNFPPRFSGLQFPNYSSELNVNALELDDSALYLCASSYGQGRETQYFGPGTRLLVL.

The CDR3 DNA is TGCGCCAGCAGCCCTGTACCGAGACAGGGGTCATCCTACGAGCAGTACTTC. Translation gives CASSPVPRQGSSYEQYF. The chain joins TRBV4-1 to TRBJ2-7, with TRBD1 matching over 8 bases. This CDR3 is 17 amino acids long. V shed 4 bases and J 1 base; nucleotides not matched to a gene: 12. Germline-derived CDR1 and CDR2 are MGHRA and YSYEKL.

The rearrangement joins TRBV28 to TRBJ2-1; 7 nucleotides match TRBD1. CDR3 length equals 16 residues. Germline CDR1 MDHEN, CDR2 SYDVKM. V lost 6 bases and J lost 0; bases outside the gene matches: 8. The CDR3 is CASRPDRASSYNEQFF. CDR3 nucleotide sequence: TGTGCCAGCAGACCCGACAGGGCGAGCTCCTACAATGAGCAGTTCTTC.

V gene TRBV6-6 combines with J gene TRBJ1-5; D ambiguous. The CDR3 covers 13 residues. Germline V gene lookup returns CDR1 MNHNY and CDR2 SVGAGI (reference sequence). With 6 bases removed from V and 5 bases from J, the gap between germline ends came to 11 bases. The CDR3 DNA is TGTGCCAGCAGGGCTCGCGCGGATCAGCCCCAGCATTTT. Its protein is CASRARADQPQHF.

V and J are TRBV6-5 and TRBJ2-7; D uncertain. Germline CDR1 is MNHEY and CDR2 is SVGAGI. Trimming stripped 7 bases from V and 2 bases from J, with 12 bases between. The CDR3 sequence is 13 residues long. The CDR3 coding sequence is TGTGCCAGCATCTCCCGAGCAACCTACGAGCAGTACTTC. Its translation: CASISRATYEQYF.

This clone appeared a few times. V and J are TRBV6-5 and TRBJ1-5; D might be TRBD1 (5 bases). CDR3 length equals 13 residues. The ends were cut back, 4 bases at V and 7 bases at J, with 11 bases in the middle. Looked up from germline, CDR1 is MNHEY and CDR2 is SVGAGI. The CDR3 spells CASSSGEGQPQHF. In DNA form, the CDR3 reads TGTGCCAGCAGTTCGGGGGAGGGACAGCCCCAGCATTTT.

Concerning this clone: A read error may produce the germline difference seen at one junction end. Here the CDR3 reads CASSLGKGAIQNF. The CDR3 bases are TGTGCCAGCAGCTTAGGGAAGGGGGCGATCCAGAACTTC. The J gene is TRBJ2-4, the V gene TRBV7-8; TRBD1 matches 7 bases. The CDR3 has 13 residues. Germline assignment: CDR1 SGHVS and CDR2 FQNEAQ.